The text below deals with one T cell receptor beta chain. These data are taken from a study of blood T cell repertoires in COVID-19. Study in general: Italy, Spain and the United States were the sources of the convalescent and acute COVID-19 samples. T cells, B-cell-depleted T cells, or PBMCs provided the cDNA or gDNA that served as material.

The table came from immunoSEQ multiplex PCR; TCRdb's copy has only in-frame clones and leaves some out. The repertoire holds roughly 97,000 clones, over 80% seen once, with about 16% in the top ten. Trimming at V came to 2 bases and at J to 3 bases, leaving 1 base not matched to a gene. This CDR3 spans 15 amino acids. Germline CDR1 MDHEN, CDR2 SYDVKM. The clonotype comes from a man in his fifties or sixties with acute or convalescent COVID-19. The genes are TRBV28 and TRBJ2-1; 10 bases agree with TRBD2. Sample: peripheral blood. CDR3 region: CASSLLAGDYNEQFF. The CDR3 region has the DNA TGTGCCAGCAGTTTACTAGCGGGAGACTACAATGAGCAGTTCTTC. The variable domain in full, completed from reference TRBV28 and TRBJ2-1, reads DVKVTQSSRYLVKRTGEKVFLECVQDMDHENMFWYRQDPGLGLRLIYFSYDVKMKEKGDIPEGYSVSREKKERFSLILESASTNQTSMYLCASSLLAGDYNEQFFGPGTRLTVL.